The rows below give T cell receptor beta chains drawn from one sample of a study of CD8+ T cells in alopecia areata. Some clones are missing from TCRdb's copy, which holds only in-frame ones; the method was immunoSEQ multiplex PCR. The repertoire holds 150,000 to 200,000 clones, with about 70% as singletons. The sample here was CD8+ T cells sorted from blood, taken at week 0. These receptors came from a human donor with alopecia areata. Each CDR3 is given with its conserved first and last residue. The D gene is left open where the match is weak. Clone size is stated in some rows and not others, as once, few, many or a class when expanded.

size: .; J: TRBJ2-6; V: TRBV29-1; D: .; DNA: TGCAGCGGCACAATTTCTGGGGCCAACGTCCTGACTTTC; CDR3: CSGTISGANVLTF
size: .; J: TRBJ2-5; V: TRBV7-9; D: .; DNA: TGCGCCAGCAGCCAAGGCGGACAAGAGACCCAGTACTTC; CDR3: CASSQGGQETQYF
size: .; J: TRBJ2-1; V: TRBV14; D: .; DNA: TGTGCCAGCAGCCGTCACCCGTGGGATGAGCAGTTCTTC; CDR3: CASSRHPWDEQFF
size: few; J: TRBJ2-1; V: TRBV4-2; D: TRBD2; DNA: TGTGCCAGCAGCTTCCAGCAGGAAAGCGGGGGACCCGGGGATGAGCAGTTCTTC; CDR3: CASSFQQESGGPGDEQFF
size: .; J: TRBJ1-2; V: TRBV30; D: .; DNA: TGTGCCTGGAATGGTGGGCATGGCTACACCTTC; CDR3: CAWNGGHGYTF
size: few; J: TRBJ2-3; V: TRBV9; D: .; DNA: TGTGCCAGCAGCGTAGACATCACAGATACGCAGTATTTT; CDR3: CASSVDITDTQYF
size: few; J: TRBJ2-7; V: TRBV29-1; D: .; DNA: TGCAGCGTTGAAGAAGGAGCCGCGGGGGACAAAATAACCTACGAGCAGTACTTC; CDR3: CSVEEGAAGDKITYEQYF
size: few; J: TRBJ1-1; V: TRBV7-9; D: .; DNA: TGTGCCAGCAGCTTAGCCGGCCGTTCGAACACTGAAGCTTTCTTT; CDR3: CASSLAGRSNTEAFF
size: .; J: TRBJ1-5; V: TRBV29-1; D: .; DNA: TGCAGCGTTGTAGGGGGGCCGGGTGAAAGCAATCAGCCCCAGCATTTT; CDR3: CSVVGGPGESNQPQHF
size: once; J: TRBJ2-3; V: TRBV14; D: .; DNA: TGTGCCAGCAGCGGCGAGGATACGCAGTATTTT; CDR3: CASSGEDTQYF
size: once; J: TRBJ2-7; V: TRBV4-1; D: .; DNA: TGCGCCAGCAGCGATGCGGGAGAGCAGTACTTC; CDR3: CASSDAGEQYF
size: .; J: TRBJ2-7; V: TRBV30; D: .; DNA: TGTGCCTGGAGGGGGATGGGGCTCGAGCAGTACTTC; CDR3: CAWRGMGLEQYF
size: .; J: TRBJ2-3; V: TRBV28; D: .; DNA: TGTGCCAGCAACTACCCCACAGATACGCAGTATTTT; CDR3: CASNYPTDTQYF
size: .; J: TRBJ2-3; V: TRBV29-1; D: .; DNA: TGCAGCGTTGAAGGAAGGGCAGATACGCAGTATTTT; CDR3: CSVEGRADTQYF
size: .; J: TRBJ2-6; V: TRBV13; D: .; DNA: TGTGCCAGCAGCGTAGGACAGCTGGGGGCCAACGTCCTGACTTTC; CDR3: CASSVGQLGANVLTF
size: few; J: TRBJ1-6; V: TRBV5-5; D: .; DNA: TGTGCCAGCAGCTCGTCGAATGGAATTAATTCACCCCTCCACTTT; CDR3: CASSSSNGINSPLHF
size: .; J: TRBJ1-2; V: TRBV30; D: .; DNA: TGTGCCTGGACGTCAGACAACTATGGCTACACCTTC; CDR3: CAWTSDNYGYTF
size: once; J: TRBJ2-2; V: TRBV10-3; D: .; DNA: TGTGCCATCAGCATACGACAGGAAACCGGGGAGCTGTTTTTT; CDR3: CAISIRQETGELFF
size: .; J: TRBJ1-1; V: TRBV28; D: TRBD1; DNA: TGTGCCAGCAGTTTGACAGGGACGAACACTGAAGCTTTCTTT; CDR3: CASSLTGTNTEAFF
size: .; J: TRBJ2-3; V: TRBV2; D: TRBD1; DNA: TGTGCCAGCAGTGGGACAGGGGACGGCACAGATACGCAGTATTTT; CDR3: CASSGTGDGTDTQYF
size: .; J: TRBJ2-5; V: TRBV7-9; D: .; DNA: TGTGCCAGCAGCTTTATCGAGGGGCCGGTCACCCAGTACTTC; CDR3: CASSFIEGPVTQYF
size: .; J: TRBJ2-5; V: TRBV7-9; D: .; DNA: TGTGCCAGCAGGAGAGGGAGCCAACAAGAGACCCAGTACTTC; CDR3: CASRRGSQQETQYF
size: few; J: TRBJ1-2; V: TRBV29-1; D: .; DNA: TGCAGCGTTGTGGTAGTTGGGAGCTATGGCTACACCTTC; CDR3: CSVVVVGSYGYTF
size: .; J: TRBJ2-3; V: TRBV27; D: .; DNA: TGTGCCAGCACCTCCGGATGGGGCCTCACAGATACGCAGTATTTT; CDR3: CASTSGWGLTDTQYF
size: .; J: TRBJ1-5; V: TRBV21-1; D: .; DNA: TGTGCCAGCAGCCCCAAAAAGGGACGGAATAGCAATCAGCCCCAGCATTTT; CDR3: CASSPKKGRNSNQPQHF
size: .; J: TRBJ2-7; V: TRBV27; D: .; DNA: TGTGCCAGCGCATTTGGCGACAGGCTCTCCTACGAGCAGTACTTC; CDR3: CASAFGDRLSYEQYF
size: .; J: TRBJ1-2; V: TRBV29-1; D: TRBD1; DNA: TGCAGCGTTCCCGGGACAGGGAATGGCTACACCTTC; CDR3: CSVPGTGNGYTF
size: .; J: TRBJ1-2; V: TRBV29-1; D: .; DNA: TGCAGCGTGGCTGGGGACCGAATTGGCTACACCTTC; CDR3: CSVAGDRIGYTF
size: .; J: TRBJ2-1; V: TRBV29-1; D: TRBD1; DNA: TGCAGCGTTGTTGCGCGACAGGGACCCAAGCAGTTCTTC; CDR3: CSVVARQGPKQFF
size: .; J: TRBJ2-1; V: TRBV27; D: .; DNA: TGTGCCAGCAGTCAGGGGACCGAGCAGTTCTTC; CDR3: CASSQGTEQFF
size: once; J: TRBJ2-7; V: TRBV7-9; D: .; DNA: TGTGCCAGCAGCTCACCCTGGGACTCCGGCGACGAGCAGTACTTC; CDR3: CASSSPWDSGDEQYF
size: once; J: TRBJ1-6; V: TRBV13; D: .; DNA: TGTGCCAGCAGCTTAGGGTATTCACCCCTCCACTTT; CDR3: CASSLGYSPLHF
size: few; J: TRBJ2-1; V: TRBV5-6; D: .; DNA: TGTGCCAGCAGCTTGGAGCTTTACAATGAGCAGTTCTTC; CDR3: CASSLELYNEQFF
size: once; J: TRBJ2-7; V: TRBV7-2; D: .; DNA: TGTGCCAGCAGCTACCGGGACCTCCCCTACGAGCAGTACTTC; CDR3: CASSYRDLPYEQYF
size: .; J: TRBJ1-5; V: TRBV27; D: .; DNA: TGTGCCAGCAGTTTAACTCGCAATCAGCCCCAGCATTTT; CDR3: CASSLTRNQPQHF
size: few; J: TRBJ2-1; V: TRBV4-1; D: .; DNA: TGCGCCAGCAGCCAAGGGGATGAGCAGTTCTTC; CDR3: CASSQGDEQFF